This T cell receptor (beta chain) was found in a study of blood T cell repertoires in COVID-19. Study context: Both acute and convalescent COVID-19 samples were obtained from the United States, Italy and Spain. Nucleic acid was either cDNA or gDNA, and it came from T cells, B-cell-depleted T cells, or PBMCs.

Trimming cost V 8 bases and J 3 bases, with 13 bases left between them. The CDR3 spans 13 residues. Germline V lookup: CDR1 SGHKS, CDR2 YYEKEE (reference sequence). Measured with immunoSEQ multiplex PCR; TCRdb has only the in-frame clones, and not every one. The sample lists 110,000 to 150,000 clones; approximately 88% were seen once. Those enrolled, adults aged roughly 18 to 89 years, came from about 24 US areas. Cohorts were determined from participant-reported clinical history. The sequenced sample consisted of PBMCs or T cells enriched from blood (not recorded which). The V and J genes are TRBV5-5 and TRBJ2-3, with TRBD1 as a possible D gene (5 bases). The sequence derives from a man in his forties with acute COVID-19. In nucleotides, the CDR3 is TGTGCCAGTTCGACAGTAGCAACAGATACGCAGTATTTT. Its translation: CASSTVATDTQYF.